A selection of T cell receptor beta chains follows, all from one sample in a study of shared clonotypes between healthy human individuals. Profiling relied on immunoSEQ multiplex PCR, and the TCRdb table lists in-frame clones only, not all of them. The sample includes 1,400,000 or so clones, roughly 98.5% of them seen just once. Input material: naive CD4+ T cells sorted from blood. Source of these receptors: a man aged 25-45 years in good health. Each CDR3 is given without its conserved first and last residue. A D gene is named only where the DNA matches it firmly.

j_call d_call cdr3_length v_call cdr3_aa
TRBJ1-5 - 12 TRBV28 ASTAVAYNQPQH
TRBJ2-2 - 13 TRBV7-3 ASSLGLAAYGELF
TRBJ2-5 - 12 TRBV5-4 ASSLARGQETQY
TRBJ1-2 - 12 TRBV7-8 ASSREYNRPSYT
TRBJ2-3 TRBD2 13 TRBV28 ASSFMSGTRDTQY
TRBJ1-1 - 13 TRBV18 ASSLSVVGSTEAF
TRBJ2-3 TRBD2 14 TRBV19 ASSPGLAGITDTQY
TRBJ2-3 - 13 TRBV28 ASSLGSGFTDTQY
TRBJ2-5 TRBD1 13 TRBV18 ASSPPLDRRETQY
TRBJ2-1 TRBD2 15 TRBV5-1 ASSRRSGTSGYNEQF
TRBJ2-2 TRBD2 14 TRBV19 ASSIVGRARTGELF
TRBJ2-1 TRBD2 12 TRBV14 ASSPLAGTGEQF
TRBJ2-7 - 13 TRBV9 ASTPRGYATYEQY
TRBJ2-7 TRBD2 14 TRBV5-1 ASSLAGVAGVDEQY
TRBJ1-1 TRBD1 8 TRBV2 ASSRGHAF
TRBJ2-1 TRBD2 13 TRBV28 ASSPTSGSGNEQF
TRBJ2-7 - 13 TRBV9 ASSVGTGSSYEQY
TRBJ2-2 TRBD1 15 TRBV28 ASKGQGFNSDTGELF
TRBJ1-1 - 12 TRBV28 ASSFRATNTEAF
TRBJ1-2 - 11 TRBV2 ASSPNGRDGYT
TRBJ2-7 - 11 TRBV7-2 ASSWRQSYEQY
TRBJ1-3 TRBD1 14 TRBV27 ASRALGTVARNTIY
TRBJ2-3 - 12 TRBV11-2 ASSLGLAWDTQY
TRBJ2-5 - 14 TRBV7-3 ASSLTGSRARETQY
TRBJ1-5 - 10 TRBV28 ASSEGDQPQH
TRBJ2-6 TRBD2 13 TRBV2 ASSRDYPGANVLT
TRBJ2-1 - 9 TRBV20-1 SAADGNEQF
TRBJ2-7 - 12 TRBV19 ASSIDPNSYEQY
TRBJ2-7 TRBD2 13 TRBV5-1 ASSHKPGLAFEQY
TRBJ2-5 TRBD2 14 TRBV11-2 ASGSASGRKLETQY
TRBJ2-3 - 8 TRBV20-1 RGRTDTQY